The T cell receptor beta chain under discussion was sequenced for a study of T-cell reconstitution after alpha-beta-depleted transplantation in children. Overall study findings and caveats: The authors attributed T-cell counts and diversity one year after transplant mostly to newly produced T cells. For some patients, TCRbeta diversity was high at day 60 because of recipient T cells and thymic progenitors that survived. Roughly two months post-transplant, alpha-beta T cells reportedly originated from several hundred graft clones that had expanded.

The table lists this clonotype with many counts. Its antigen is undetermined. Unique molecular identifiers featured in how the TCRbeta library was prepared. From the PCR reads, TCRdb called clonotypes with MiXCR, one entry per CDR3 protein. The data show fewer than 550,000 distinct CDR3 sequences, with 11% seen just once and around 13% held by the top ten. The sequence came from a female patient aged 2 to 10 who had a stem cell transplant for aplastic anemia, so the T cells may come from the graft donor. The sample here was PBMCs, mostly from graft donor cells, taken 180 days after TCRalphabeta/CD19-depleted stem cell transplant.

CDR3 sequence: CAISKTGTSANNEQFF. For the CDR3, the DNA is TGTGCCATCAGTAAAACCGGGACTAGCGCCAACAATGAGCAGTTCTTC. This chain joins TRBV10-3 and TRBJ2-1; 10 positions agree with TRBD2. The CDR3 consists of 16 residues. V dropped 5 bases and J dropped 5; count of bases not matched to a gene: 9. The germline V gene has CDR1 ENHRY and CDR2 SYGVKD.